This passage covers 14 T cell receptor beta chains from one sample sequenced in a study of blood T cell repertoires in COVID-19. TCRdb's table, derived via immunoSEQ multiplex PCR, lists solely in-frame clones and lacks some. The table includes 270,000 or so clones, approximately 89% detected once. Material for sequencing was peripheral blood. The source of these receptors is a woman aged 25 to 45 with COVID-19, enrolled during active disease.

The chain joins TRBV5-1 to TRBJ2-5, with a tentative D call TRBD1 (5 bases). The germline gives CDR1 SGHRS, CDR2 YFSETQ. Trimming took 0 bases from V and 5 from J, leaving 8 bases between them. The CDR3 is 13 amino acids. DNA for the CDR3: TGCGCCAGCAGCTTGGCAGGGTCCGAGACCCAGTACTTC. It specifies CASSLAGSETQYF.

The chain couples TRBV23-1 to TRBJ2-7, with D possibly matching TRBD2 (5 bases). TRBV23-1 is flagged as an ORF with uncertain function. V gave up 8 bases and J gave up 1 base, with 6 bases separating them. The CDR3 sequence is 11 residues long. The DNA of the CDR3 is TGCGCCAGCCGCGGGTCCTACGAGCAGTACTTC. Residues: CASRGSYEQYF.

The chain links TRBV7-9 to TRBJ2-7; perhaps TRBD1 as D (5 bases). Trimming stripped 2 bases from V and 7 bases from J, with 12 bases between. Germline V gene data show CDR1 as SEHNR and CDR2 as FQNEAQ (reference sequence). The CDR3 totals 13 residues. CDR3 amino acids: CASSLPARGEQYF. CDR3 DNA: TGTGCCAGCAGCTTACCAGCTAGGGGTGAGCAGTACTTC. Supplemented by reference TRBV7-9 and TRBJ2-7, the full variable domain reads DTGVSQNPRHKITKRGQNVTFRCDPISEHNRLYWYRQTLGQGPEFLTYFQNEAQLEKSRLLSDRFSAERPKGSFSTLEIQRTEQGDSAMYLCASSLPARGEQYFGPGTRLTVT.

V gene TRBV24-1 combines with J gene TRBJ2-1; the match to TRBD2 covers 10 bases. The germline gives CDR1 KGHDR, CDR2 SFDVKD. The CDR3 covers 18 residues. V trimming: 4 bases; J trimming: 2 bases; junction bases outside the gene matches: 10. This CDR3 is CATSDPTERGGPYNEQFF. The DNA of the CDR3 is TGTGCCACCAGTGACCCTACGGAGCGGGGGGGCCCCTACAATGAGCAGTTCTTC.

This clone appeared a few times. CDR3 sequence (DNA): TGTGCCAGTAGTATAGCCGGGGAGGCTTTCTTT. Protein product: CASSIAGEAFF. J is TRBJ1-1 and V is TRBV19; D call uncertain. The germline V and J ends were trimmed by 1 base and 11 bases, with 8 bases remaining between them. Germline loops: CDR1 LNHDA, CDR2 SQIVND (reference sequence). The CDR3 consists of 11 residues.

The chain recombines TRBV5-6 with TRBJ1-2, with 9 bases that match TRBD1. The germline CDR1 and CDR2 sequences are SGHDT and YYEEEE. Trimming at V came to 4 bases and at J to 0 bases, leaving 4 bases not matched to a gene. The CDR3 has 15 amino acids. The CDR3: CASSRRQGANYGYTF. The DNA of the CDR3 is TGTGCCAGCAGCAGGAGACAGGGGGCTAACTATGGCTACACCTTC.

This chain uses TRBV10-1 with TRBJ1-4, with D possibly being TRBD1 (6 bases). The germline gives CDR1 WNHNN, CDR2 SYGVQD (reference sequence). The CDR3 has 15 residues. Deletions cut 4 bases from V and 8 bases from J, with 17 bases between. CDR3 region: CASSGDEDSGEKLFF. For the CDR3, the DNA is TGCGCCAGCAGTGGTGATGAGGACAGCGGAGAAAAACTGTTTTTT.

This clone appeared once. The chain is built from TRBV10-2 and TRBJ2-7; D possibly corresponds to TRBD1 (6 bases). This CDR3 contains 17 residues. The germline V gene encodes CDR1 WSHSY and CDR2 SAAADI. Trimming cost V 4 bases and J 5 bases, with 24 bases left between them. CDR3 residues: CASSVPIQGPSNNEQYF. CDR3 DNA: TGCGCCAGCAGTGTCCCGATACAGGGCCCAAGTAATAACGAGCAGTACTTC.

The CDR3, as DNA: TGTGCCAGCAGCTTAGGATGGGGGGGTCGGGACGAGCAGTACTTC. Translating it yields CASSLGWGGRDEQYF. This chain connects TRBV7-6 to TRBJ2-7; 7 bases map to TRBD2. V lost 1 base to trimming and J lost 5 bases; unmatched junction nucleotides: 8. The CDR3 is 15 residues long. Looked up from germline, CDR1 is SGHVS and CDR2 is FNYEAQ. Based on the CDR3 plus reference TRBV7-6 and TRBJ2-7, the full variable domain is GAGVSQSPRYKVTKRGQDVALRCDPISGHVSLYWYRQALGQGPEFLTYFNYEAQQDKSGLPNDRFSAERPEGSISTLTIQRTEQRDSAMYRCASSLGWGGRDEQYFGPGTRLTVT.

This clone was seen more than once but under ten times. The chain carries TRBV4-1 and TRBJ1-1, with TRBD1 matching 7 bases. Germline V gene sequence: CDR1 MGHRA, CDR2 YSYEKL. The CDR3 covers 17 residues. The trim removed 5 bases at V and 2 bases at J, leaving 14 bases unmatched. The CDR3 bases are TGCGCCAGCAGCACTCGACAGGGAAGTGCCACAAACACTGAAGCTTTCTTT. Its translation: CASSTRQGSATNTEAFF.

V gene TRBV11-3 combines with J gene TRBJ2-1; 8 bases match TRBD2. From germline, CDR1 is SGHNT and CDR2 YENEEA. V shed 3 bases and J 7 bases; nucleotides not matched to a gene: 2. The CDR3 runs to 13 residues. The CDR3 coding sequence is TGTGCCAGCAGCTTCGGGGGGGCGAATGAGCAGTTCTTC. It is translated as CASSFGGANEQFF.

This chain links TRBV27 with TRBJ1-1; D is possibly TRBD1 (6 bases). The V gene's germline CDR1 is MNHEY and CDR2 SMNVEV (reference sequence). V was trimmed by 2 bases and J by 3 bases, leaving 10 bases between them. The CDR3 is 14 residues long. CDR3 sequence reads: CASSLRDTYTEAFF. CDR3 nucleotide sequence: TGTGCCAGCAGTTTAAGGGACACCTACACTGAAGCTTTCTTT.

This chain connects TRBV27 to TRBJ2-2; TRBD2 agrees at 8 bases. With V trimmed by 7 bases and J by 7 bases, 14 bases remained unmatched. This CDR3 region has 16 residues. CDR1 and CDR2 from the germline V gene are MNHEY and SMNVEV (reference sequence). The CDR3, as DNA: TGTGCCAGCAATCCAAGAGCGGGGGAGTTTGGCGGGGAGCTGTTTTTT. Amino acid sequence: CASNPRAGEFGGELFF.

CDR3 region: CASTFTSDPTDTQYF. The CDR3 DNA is TGTGCCAGCACCTTTACTAGCGACCCCACAGATACGCAGTATTTT. The chain employs TRBV2 and TRBJ2-3; 7 bases fit TRBD2. The ends lost 7 bases at V and 2 bases at J; junction bases unmatched: 9. Germline CDR1 and CDR2: SNHLY and FYNNEI. This CDR3 is built from 15 residues. The variable domain in full, completed from reference TRBV2 and TRBJ2-3, reads EPEVTQTPSHQVTQMGQEVILRCVPISNHLYFYWYRQILGQKVEFLVSFYNNEISEKSEIFDDQFSVERPDGSNFTLKIRSTKLEDSAMYFCASTFTSDPTDTQYFGPGTRLTVL.